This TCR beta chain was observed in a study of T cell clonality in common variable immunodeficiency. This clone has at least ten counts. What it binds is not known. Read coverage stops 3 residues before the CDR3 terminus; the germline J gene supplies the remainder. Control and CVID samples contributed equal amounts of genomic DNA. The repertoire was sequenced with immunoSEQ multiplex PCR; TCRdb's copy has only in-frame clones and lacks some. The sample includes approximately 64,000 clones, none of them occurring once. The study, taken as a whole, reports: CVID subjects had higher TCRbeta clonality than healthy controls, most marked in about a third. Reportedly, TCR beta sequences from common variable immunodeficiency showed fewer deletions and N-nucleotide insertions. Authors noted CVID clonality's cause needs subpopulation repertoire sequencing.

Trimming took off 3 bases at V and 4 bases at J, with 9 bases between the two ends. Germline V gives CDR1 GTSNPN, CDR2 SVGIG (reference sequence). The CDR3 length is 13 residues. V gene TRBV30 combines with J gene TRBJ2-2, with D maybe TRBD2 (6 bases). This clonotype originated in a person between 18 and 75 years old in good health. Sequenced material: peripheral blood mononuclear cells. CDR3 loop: CAWSGSGTGELFF. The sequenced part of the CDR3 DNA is TGTGCCTGGAGCGGTAGCGGCACCGGGGAG. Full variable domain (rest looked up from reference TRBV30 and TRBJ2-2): SQTIHQWPATLVQPVGSPLSLECTVEGTSNPNLYWYRQAAGRGLQLLFYSVGIGQISSEVPQNLSASRPQDRQFILSSKKLLLSDSGFYLCAWSGSGTGELFFGEGSRLTVL.